A selection of T cell receptor beta chains follows, all from one sample in a study of early T cells in non-severe SARS-CoV-2 infection. TCRdb passed the 5' RACE reads through MiXCR, listing each CDR3 protein once. The profile covers tens of thousands of distinct CDR3 sequences, with 13% appearing a single time and about 8% taken by the ten largest. The source material was whole blood. These receptors all stem from an adult who was a healthcare worker with PCR-confirmed SARS-CoV-2 infection or an uninfected control (not recorded which). Both conserved end residues are part of each CDR3. A D gene is named only where the DNA matches it firmly. Size values are once, few and many counts, or a class for expanded clones, and some rows have none.

>TRBD1|TRBV3-1|14|few|TRBJ1-1
TGTGCCAGCAGCCAAGGGGCAGGGGGCAAAGAAGCTTTCTTT
CASSQGAGGKEAFF
>-|TRBV29-1|13|few|TRBJ1-5
TGCAGCGTTGGTGGGAATGGCAATCAGCCCCAGCATTTT
CSVGGNGNQPQHF
>-|TRBV29-1|12|many|TRBJ1-1
TGCAGCGTCCTCACAGCGAACACTGAAGCTTTCTTT
CSVLTANTEAFF
>-|TRBV7-2|13|-|TRBJ1-4
TGTGCCAGCAGCCGAGCTCGTAATGAAAAACTGTTTTTT
CASSRARNEKLFF
>TRBD1|TRBV29-1|12|many|TRBJ2-5
TGCAGCGTTGGCAGGGGGCGAGAGACCCAGTACTTC
CSVGRGRETQYF
>-|TRBV29-1|16|many|TRBJ2-6
TGCAGCGTGATGACAGAGGTGGGCTCTGGGGCCAACGTCCTGACTTTC
CSVMTEVGSGANVLTF
>-|TRBV9|14|many|TRBJ2-1
TGTGCCAGCAGCGTTTCCCGGGCCTCCAATGAGCAGTTCTTC
CASSVSRASNEQFF
>TRBD2|TRBV28|15|-|TRBJ2-1
TGTGCCAGCAGTCGAAGCGGGAGGTTTTCCAATGAGCAGTTCTTC
CASSRSGRFSNEQFF
>TRBD2|TRBV7-2|15|many|TRBJ2-7
TGTGCCAGCAGCTTAGGGGGGACTAGCGGTTACGAGCAGTACTTC
CASSLGGTSGYEQYF
>TRBD1|TRBV11-2|19|many|TRBJ2-6
TGTGCCAGCAGACTTCCCCGGGACAGGTCTCCCTCTGGGGCCAACGTCCTGACTTTC
CASRLPRDRSPSGANVLTF
>-|TRBV29-1|15|many|TRBJ2-1
TGCAGCTTCCGTGACCAGGGGAGGCCCTACAATGAGCAGTTCTTC
CSFRDQGRPYNEQFF
>TRBD1|TRBV6-6|17|-|TRBJ2-4
TGTGCCAGCAGTTACTCAAGGGACAGCGTACCCAAAAACATTCAGTACTTC
CASSYSRDSVPKNIQYF
>TRBD1|TRBV29-1|14|-|TRBJ2-3
TGCAGCTCAACGGACAGGGTCTTGAAGTATACGCAGTATTTT
CSSTDRVLKYTQYF
>TRBD1|TRBV5-1|15|few|TRBJ2-1
TGCGCCAGCAGCATTGGACAGGGGGCTTACAATGAGCAGTTCTTC
CASSIGQGAYNEQFF
>-|TRBV6-5|14|-|TRBJ2-7
TGTGCCAGCAGAAGACAGAGGGTTTCCTACGAGCAGTACTTC
CASRRQRVSYEQYF
>-|TRBV6-5|13|-|TRBJ2-7
TGTGCCAGCAGAGGAACAGGTTCCTACGAGCAGTACTTC
CASRGTGSYEQYF
>TRBD2|TRBV7-9|15|few|TRBJ2-3
TGTGCCAGCAGCTTTACTAGCGGGAACTCAGATACGCAGTATTTT
CASSFTSGNSDTQYF
>TRBD2|TRBV5-1|18|many|TRBJ2-2
TGCGCCAGCAGCCCCGGACTTAGCGGGATAGGGGACACCGGGGAGCTGTTTTTT
CASSPGLSGIGDTGELFF
>-|TRBV9|16|few|TRBJ1-2
TGTGCCAGCAGCCCGACCGGGGCCCACGGTAACTATGGCTACACCTTC
CASSPTGAHGNYGYTF
>-|TRBV7-2|16|many|TRBJ2-2
TGTGCCAGCAGCTTAGATCGGGGGCTAATCACCGGGGAGCTGTTTTTT
CASSLDRGLITGELFF
>TRBD2|TRBV6-2/TRBV6-3|17|-|TRBJ2-1
TGTGCCAGCAGTTCTCAACCTAGCGGGAGGGCCTACAATGAGCAGTTCTTC
CASSSQPSGRAYNEQFF
>-|TRBV29-1|12|few|TRBJ1-5
TGCAGCGGTCAAAATAGCAATCAGCCCCAGCATTTT
CSGQNSNQPQHF
>TRBD1|TRBV7-4|15|-|TRBJ1-5
TGTGCCAGCAGCTCGGACAGGGTACGCAATCAGCCCCAGCATTTT
CASSSDRVRNQPQHF
>-|TRBV7-9|18|few|TRBJ2-6
TGTGCCAGCAGCTTAGCGGGCGGACAGAGCTCTGGGGCCAACGTCCTGACTTTC
CASSLAGGQSSGANVLTF
>TRBD2|TRBV4-3|16|few|TRBJ2-3
TGCGCCAGCAGCCAAGATCGGGCGGGAGGTAGAGATACGCAGTATTTT
CASSQDRAGGRDTQYF
>-|TRBV9|15|many|TRBJ2-3
TGTGCCAGCAGCGTAATCACAACTAGCACAGATACGCAGTATTTT
CASSVITTSTDTQYF
>TRBD1|TRBV20-1|18|many|TRBJ2-1
TGCAGTGCTCCTCTGACAGGGGGCGTACGAAGCTCCTACAATGAGCAGTTCTTC
CSAPLTGGVRSSYNEQFF
>-|TRBV7-2|14|few|TRBJ2-1
TGTGCCAGCAGCTTAGCGGGAAGGGCCTATGAGCAGTTCTTC
CASSLAGRAYEQFF
>-|TRBV28|16|-|TRBJ1-2
TGTGCCAGCAGTTCTTACGCATGGAGTTCTAACTATGGCTACACCTTC
CASSSYAWSSNYGYTF
>-|TRBV7-9|14|many|TRBJ1-1
TGTGCCAGCAGCGTCGGACAAGAGAACACTGAAGCTTTCTTT
CASSVGQENTEAFF
>-|TRBV5-4|14|few|TRBJ2-5
TGTGCCAGCAGCTTGGACAGGATGCAAGAGACCCAGTACTTC
CASSLDRMQETQYF
>-|TRBV27|13|-|TRBJ1-5
TGTGCCAGCAGGTCAGGGGTTGGGCAGCCCCAGCATTTT
CASRSGVGQPQHF
>-|TRBV24-1|14|few|TRBJ2-1
TGTGCCACCATGGGACCGATCTCCTACAATGAGCAGTTCTTC
CATMGPISYNEQFF
>-|TRBV2|14|few|TRBJ2-7
TGTGCCAGCAGTGTAGGAGGGGATTCCTACGAGCAGTACTTC
CASSVGGDSYEQYF
>TRBD1|TRBV12-3/TRBV12-4|13|-|TRBJ2-7
TGTGCCAGCGGGACAGGGGGCACTTCGCGGCAGTACTTC
CASGTGGTSRQYF
>TRBD1|TRBV11-2|13|-|TRBJ1-6
TGTGCCAGCAGATGGACAGGGGGATCACCCCTCCACTTT
CASRWTGGSPLHF
>TRBD2|TRBV29-1|13|-|TRBJ2-1
TGCAGCGGGGGACTAGCGGGAGGCGGTGAGCAGTTCTTC
CSGGLAGGGEQFF